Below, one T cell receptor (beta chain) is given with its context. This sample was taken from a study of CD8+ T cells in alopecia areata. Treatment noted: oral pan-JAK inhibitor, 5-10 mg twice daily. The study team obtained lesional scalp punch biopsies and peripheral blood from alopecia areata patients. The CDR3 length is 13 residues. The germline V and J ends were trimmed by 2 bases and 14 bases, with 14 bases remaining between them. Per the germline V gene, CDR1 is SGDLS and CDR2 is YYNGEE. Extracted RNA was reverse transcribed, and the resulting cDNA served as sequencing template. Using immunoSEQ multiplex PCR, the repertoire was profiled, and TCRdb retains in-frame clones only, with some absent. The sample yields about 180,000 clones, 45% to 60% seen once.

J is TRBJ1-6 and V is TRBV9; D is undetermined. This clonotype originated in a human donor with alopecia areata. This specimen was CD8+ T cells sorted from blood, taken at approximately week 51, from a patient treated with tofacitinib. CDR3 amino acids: CASSVAALGTLHF. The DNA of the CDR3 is TGTGCCAGCAGCGTGGCAGCCCTTGGGACCCTCCACTTT. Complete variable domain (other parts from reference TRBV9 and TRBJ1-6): DSGVTQTPKHLITATGQRVTLRCSPRSGDLSVYWYQQSLDQGLQFLIQYYNGEERAKGNILERFSAQQFPDLHSELNLSSLELGDSALYFCASSVAALGTLHFGNGTRLTVT.